The next 19 T cell receptor beta chains were all read from a single sample in a study of blood T cell repertoires in COVID-19. The repertoire was sequenced with immunoSEQ multiplex PCR; TCRdb's copy has only in-frame clones and lacks some. Here the sample spans about 200,000 clones, 80% to 90% being singletons. Sample: PBMCs or T cells enriched from blood (not recorded which). The receptors shown here come from a woman between 35 and 50 years old with acute COVID-19.

This clone occurred once. In DNA, the CDR3 is TGTGCCAGCAGCTTTCGGCGGGCCTCCTACAATGAGCAGTTCTTC. It yields the protein CASSFRRASYNEQFF. The chain couples TRBV7-2 to TRBJ2-1, with a possible D match to TRBD2 (5 bases). Trimming took off 3 bases at V and 0 bases at J, with 9 bases between the two ends. This CDR3 has 15 residues. CDR1 is SGHTA and CDR2 is FQGNSA in the germline V gene.

In its sample, this clone was seen a few times. This sequence joins TRBV4-2 and TRBJ1-1; TRBD1 aligns across 9 bases. This CDR3 is built from 17 residues. J was trimmed by 1 base and V by 2 bases; bases with no gene match: 8. Germline CDR1 LGHNA, CDR2 YNFKEQ. The DNA of the CDR3 is TGTGCCAGCAGCCAACCCCCGGGACAGGGAGCGAACACTGAAGCTTTCTTT. The encoded protein is CASSQPPGQGANTEAFF.

The gene calls are TRBV18 and TRBJ1-5; 8 bases line up with TRBD1. The CDR3 covers 14 residues. The junction had 6 bases not matched to a gene; V was cut back by 3 bases and J by 8 bases. CDR1 and CDR2 (germline): KGHSH, LQKENI. CDR3 DNA sequence: TGTGCCAGCTCACCCCAATCACAGGGGGAGCCCCAGCATTTT. It translates to CASSPQSQGEPQHF.

V is TRBV14 and J is TRBJ2-7; TRBD1 aligns across 7 bases. V was clipped by 2 bases and J by 6 bases; unmatched bases: 7. CDR1 and CDR2 (germline): SGHDN, FVKESK. This CDR3 has 14 residues. In DNA form, the CDR3 reads TGTGCCAGCAGCCAACTGACAGGGTCCCCCGAGCAGTACTTC. Its protein is CASSQLTGSPEQYF.

The gene calls are TRBV7-9 and TRBJ2-7, with 9 bases matching TRBD1. The CDR3 is 15 amino acids. Germline values: CDR1 SEHNR, CDR2 FQNEAQ (reference sequence). V gave up 5 bases and J gave up 0 bases; unmatched junction bases: 5. The CDR3 sequence: CASSTRTGASYEQYF. The CDR3 DNA follows: TGTGCCAGCAGCACAAGGACAGGGGCCTCCTACGAGCAGTACTTC. Full variable domain (rest looked up from reference TRBV7-9 and TRBJ2-7): DTGVSQNPRHKITKRGQNVTFRCDPISEHNRLYWYRQTLGQGPEFLTYFQNEAQLEKSRLLSDRFSAERPKGSFSTLEIQRTEQGDSAMYLCASSTRTGASYEQYFGPGTRLTVT.

The chain carries TRBV2 and TRBJ2-7, with 8 bases aligning to TRBD1. The germline V gene has CDR1 SNHLY and CDR2 FYNNEI. J was trimmed by 3 bases and V by 6 bases; bases with no gene match: 10. CDR3 length: 15 residues. The CDR3, as DNA: TGTGCCAGCAGCCAAATCGGACAGGGTTTCTACGAGCAGTACTTC. It codes for CASSQIGQGFYEQYF.

This clone has at least ten counts. The J gene is TRBJ2-6, the V gene TRBV4-3; D call uncertain. CDR3 length: 16 residues. The germline V gene has CDR1 LGHNA and CDR2 YSLEER. V was pared by 0 bases and J by 0 bases, with 6 bases between. CDR3 nucleotides: TGCGCCAGCAGCCAAGATTCGTACTCTGGGGCCAACGTCCTGACTTTC. This translates into CASSQDSYSGANVLTF.

The rearrangement links TRBV5-1 to TRBJ2-7; 8 positions match TRBD1. The CDR3 is 13 amino acids. CDR1 is SGHRS, CDR2 YFSETQ, per germline. Losses at the gene ends were 4 bases for V and 3 bases for J; bases not matched to a gene: 3. The CDR3 sequence: CASSIQGDYEQYF. DNA for the CDR3: TGCGCCAGCAGCATACAGGGGGACTACGAGCAGTACTTC.

This rearrangement joins TRBV2 to TRBJ1-1; 7 positions agree with TRBD1. CDR3 length: 12 amino acids. CDR1 SNHLY and CDR2 FYNNEI come from the germline V gene. The J segment lost 3 bases and the V segment lost 7 bases, leaving 2 bases of the junction unmatched. Written as DNA, the CDR3 is TGTGCCAGCAACAGGGGTTACACTGAAGCTTTCTTT. It specifies CASNRGYTEAFF.

As for this clone: The same CDR3 can be traced to other DNA sequences in this sample. The chain combines TRBV30 with TRBJ2-3, with a weak D call TRBD2 (6 bases). CDR3 length equals 13 residues. Germline V gives CDR1 GTSNPN, CDR2 SVGIG (reference sequence). The V end was cut by 0 bases, the J end by 3 bases, with 7 bases between. The CDR3 sequence is CAWSVRGTDTQYF. The CDR3 DNA sequence: TGTGCCTGGAGTGTACGGGGGACAGATACGCAGTATTTT. The complete variable domain, with remaining parts taken from reference TRBV30 and TRBJ2-3, reads SQTIHQWPATLVQPVGSPLSLECTVEGTSNPNLYWYRQAAGRGLQLLFYSVGIGQISSEVPQNLSASRPQDRQFILSSKKLLLSDSGFYLCAWSVRGTDTQYFGPGTRLTVL.

The chain joins TRBV19 to TRBJ2-2, with 7 bases that match TRBD1. In germline, CDR1 is LNHDA, CDR2 SQIVND (reference sequence). Germline trimming cut 5 bases from V and 0 bases from J; bases unmatched to any gene: 6. This CDR3 region has 16 residues. The CDR3 protein is CASSPRQGPNTGELFF. For the CDR3, the DNA is TGTGCCAGTAGTCCCCGACAGGGCCCGAACACCGGGGAGCTGTTTTTT.

This clone was counted once. The rearrangement joins TRBV28 to TRBJ1-1; D gene ambiguous. CDR1 MDHEN and CDR2 SYDVKM come from the germline V gene. V was shortened by 6 bases and J by 0 bases, with 5 bases between the two germline ends. CDR3 length: 12 residues. The CDR3 coding sequence is TGTGCCAGCAGAGACATGAACACTGAAGCTTTCTTT. This sequence encodes CASRDMNTEAFF.

The rearrangement joins TRBV28 to TRBJ2-7; 9 nucleotides align to TRBD1. V shed 3 bases, J shed 5 bases, and the junction held 8 bases outside the gene matches. This CDR3 contains 15 residues. Per the germline V gene, CDR1 is MDHEN and CDR2 is SYDVKM. The CDR3 bases are TGTGCCAGCAGTTTCCTAGGACAGGGGACGAACGAGCAGTACTTC. It specifies CASSFLGQGTNEQYF.

J is TRBJ1-5 and V is TRBV19; D may be TRBD1 (5 bases). The germline V and J ends were trimmed by 7 bases and 0 bases, with 13 bases remaining between them. The CDR3 runs 15 residues. Germline V gives CDR1 LNHDA, CDR2 SQIVND (reference sequence). As DNA, the CDR3 is TGTGCCAGTACCCCCAAGGGGTATAGCAATCAGCCCCAGCATTTT. This translates into CASTPKGYSNQPQHF.

V gene TRBV7-6 combines with J gene TRBJ1-2, with D perhaps matching TRBD1 (5 bases). The CDR3 loop spans 13 amino acids. Germline CDR1 is SGHVS and CDR2 is FNYEAQ. The ends were cut back, 0 bases at V and 4 bases at J, with 6 bases in the middle. CDR3 sequence reads: CASSLAGGYGYTF. In DNA form, the CDR3 reads TGTGCCAGCAGCTTAGCCGGGGGCTATGGCTACACCTTC.

For the CDR3, the DNA is TGTGCCTGGACTAGCGGGGGATCAGATACGCAGTATTTT. It specifies CAWTSGGSDTQYF. The chain is built from TRBV30 and TRBJ2-3; TRBD2 matches 10 bases. CDR1 GTSNPN and CDR2 SVGIG come from the germline V gene (reference sequence). This CDR3 has 13 residues. The V segment lost 4 bases and the J segment 4 bases; nucleotides outside the gene matches: 2.

The CDR3: CASSLEGARYTEAFF. As DNA, the CDR3 is TGTGCCAGCAGCTTGGAGGGGGCGCGGTACACTGAAGCTTTCTTT. The chain links TRBV6-5 to TRBJ1-1; 7 bases map to TRBD1. Germline-derived CDR1 and CDR2 are MNHEY and SVGAGI. This CDR3 contains 15 residues. Unmatched junction bases numbered 10, after V lost 6 bases and J lost 3 bases.

The chain couples TRBV9 to TRBJ2-1; 7 bases are a match to TRBD1. J was trimmed by 5 bases and V by 4 bases; bases with no gene match: 12. CDR1 is SGDLS, CDR2 YYNGEE, per germline. This CDR3 is built from 16 residues. The CDR3 nucleotides are TGTGCCAGCAGCCCTCGCCCCGGGACAGTGAACAATGAGCAGTTCTTC. The encoded protein is CASSPRPGTVNNEQFF.

CDR3 amino acids: CASSAIGGRAYEQYF. In DNA form, the CDR3 reads TGCGCCAGCAGCGCGATAGGGGGACGCGCCTACGAGCAGTACTTC. The V call is TRBV5-1, the J call TRBJ2-7; possible D gene TRBD1, 6 bases. The CDR3 is made up of 15 amino acids. The V and J ends lost 4 bases and 2 bases respectively, with 16 bases between them. CDR1 and CDR2 (germline): SGHRS, YFSETQ. Full variable domain (remainder filled in from reference TRBV5-1 and TRBJ2-7): KAGVTQTPRYLIKTRGQQVTLSCSPISGHRSVSWYQQTPGQGLQFLFEYFSETQRNKGNFPGRFSGRQFSNSRSEMNVSTLELGDSALYLCASSAIGGRAYEQYFGPGTRLTVT.